This TCR beta chain was documented in a study of OX40 agonist ivuxolimab in advanced cancers. Study-level background: Patients enrolled in dose escalation were diagnosed with hepatocellular carcinoma, melanoma, renal cell or head and neck cancer. Points from the study as a whole: Expanded clones were, on average, more numerous among CD8+ T cells than CD4+. Part of the nonresponder group also had normalized T-cell clonal expansion that was low.

Blood was sampled at baseline, cycle 4 day 1, and cycle 7 day 1. Sequencing was performed with immunoSEQ multiplex PCR; in TCRdb, only in-frame clones are kept and a portion is missing. The sample shows 75,000 to 100,000 clones, 80% to 90% of them seen only once. V was clipped by 0 bases and J by 6 bases, with 10 bases between them. The CDR3 spans 14 residues. Germline CDR1 is KGHSH and CDR2 is LQKENI. For this clone: Its matching antigen is unknown.

The TCR sequence derives from an adult with an advanced solid tumor such as melanoma, head and neck, liver or kidney cancer. This specimen was CD4+ or CD8+ T cells sorted from blood, taken in a trial of the OX40 agonist ivuxolimab. The chain carries TRBV18 and TRBJ2-3; D remains ambiguous. CDR3 DNA: TGTGCCAGCTCACCACCGTCCTCGCTGGATACGCAGTATTTT. Residues: CASSPPSSLDTQYF.